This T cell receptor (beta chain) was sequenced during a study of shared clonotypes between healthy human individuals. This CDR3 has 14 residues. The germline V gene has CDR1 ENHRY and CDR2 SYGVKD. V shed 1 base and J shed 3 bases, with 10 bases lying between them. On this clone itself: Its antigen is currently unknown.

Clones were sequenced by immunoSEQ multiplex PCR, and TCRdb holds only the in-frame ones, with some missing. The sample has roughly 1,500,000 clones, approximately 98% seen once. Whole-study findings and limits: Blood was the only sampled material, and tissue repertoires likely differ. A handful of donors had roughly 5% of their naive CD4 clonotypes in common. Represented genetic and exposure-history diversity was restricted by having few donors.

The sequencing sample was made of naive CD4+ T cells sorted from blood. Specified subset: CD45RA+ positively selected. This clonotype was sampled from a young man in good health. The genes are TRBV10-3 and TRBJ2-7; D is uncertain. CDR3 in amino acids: CAISEYVNRYEQYF. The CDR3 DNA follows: TGTGCCATCAGTGAGTATGTCAACCGCTACGAGCAGTACTTC.